The present TCR beta chain was sequenced within a study of T cell repertoires in cytomegalovirus infection. Overall study: It was recently identified HLA-C-restricted and well-studied HLA-B-restricted CMV epitopes that the study used. Public TCR beta signatures indicated both CMV infection and matching HLA type.

TCRdb fed the reads into MiXCR, producing one record per CDR3 protein. The sample yields around 85,000 distinct CDR3 sequences, 40% to 50% seen once. Regarding this clonotype: Its antigen is unknown.

The CDR3 contains 13 residues. V gave up 6 bases and J gave up 2 bases, with 11 bases separating them. Germline V gene data show CDR1 as MNHEY and CDR2 as SMNVEV (reference sequence). V gene TRBV27 combines with J gene TRBJ2-7, with a tentative D call TRBD2 (5 bases). The source was CD8+ T cells from cultured PBMCs, collected from culture after CMV antigen stimulation. The TCR comes from a human donor in good health (CMV status not recorded). Some clones in this sample may be carry-over from other donors' samples. The CDR3 reads CASSVGLAYEQYF. The DNA of the CDR3 is TGTGCCAGCAGCGTTGGACTGGCCTACGAGCAGTACTTC.